The sequence of this T cell receptor (beta chain) was determined in a study of graft-versus-host responses after intestinal transplantation. Findings and caveats of the study: GvH clones were identified in recipient marrow, with some first appearing in ileum or blood.

Trimming left V 3 bases short and J 5 bases short, with 7 bases between. This CDR3 comprises 12 residues. Germline V gene data show CDR1 as SGHAT and CDR2 as FQNNGV. Profiled with immunoSEQ multiplex PCR; TCRdb holds only in-frame clones, not every one. Of fewer than 150,000 clones listed, over 85% are singletons. A remark on this clone: The antigen is not known.

The source is a human donor who received an intestinal transplant. This sample comprised unstimulated CD4+ T cells sorted from spleen or lymph node cells, obtained before intestinal transplant. The chain links TRBV11-2 to TRBJ1-2, with D unresolved. CDR3 sequence (DNA): TGTGCCAGCAGCTTGGGCGGATATGGCTACACCTTC. This encodes CASSLGGYGYTF.